This T cell receptor beta chain was obtained from a study of blood T cell repertoires in COVID-19. Study at large: Italy, Spain and the United States were the sources of the convalescent and acute COVID-19 samples. PBMCs, B-cell-depleted T cells, or T cells were the source of the cDNA or gDNA that made up the material.

The table came from immunoSEQ multiplex PCR; TCRdb's copy has only in-frame clones and leaves some out. The sample comprises approximately 250,000 clones, over 75% of which are singletons, and 7.5% to 9% rests with the top ten. The CDR3 covers 13 residues. Trimming took off 5 bases at V and 8 bases at J, with 17 bases between the two ends. Germline lookup yields CDR1 SQVTM and CDR2 ANQGSEA. This chain connects TRBV29-1 to TRBJ2-3; a possible D gene is TRBD2 (6 bases). The sequencing input was peripheral blood. The origin of this receptor is a human donor in a cohort sampled during active COVID-19. In DNA, the CDR3 is TGCAGCGTTTTATTTCTGGTGGGAGGTACGCAGTATTTT. Its protein is CSVLFLVGGTQYF.